Below, 26 T cell receptor beta chains from the same sample are listed, as sequenced in a study of cytomegalovirus exposure and HLA in healthy donors. Vbeta (60) and Jbeta (13) primers were used in the PCR. Some clones are missing from TCRdb's copy, which holds only in-frame ones; the method was immunoSEQ multiplex PCR. The table lists about 110,000 clones, about four fifths of them singletons. The sequencing input was PBMCs. The receptor source for this set is a man younger than 45 in good health and CMV-seronegative.

This clone came up a few times. In DNA, the CDR3 is TGTGCCAGTAGTATGTCACCTCGTCGTCAGACTGAAGCTTTCTTT. As protein: CASSMSPRRQTEAFF. This chain connects TRBV19 to TRBJ1-1; D gene ambiguous. CDR1 is LNHDA, CDR2 SQIVND, per germline (reference sequence). V was cut by 3 bases and J by 5 bases, with 16 bases left in between. This CDR3 has 15 amino acids.

This clone was seen a handful of times. The chain carries TRBV2 and TRBJ1-3; the match to TRBD1 covers 11 bases. The germline gives CDR1 SNHLY, CDR2 FYNNEI. The CDR3 is made up of 17 amino acids. The trim removed 8 bases at V and 7 bases at J, leaving 16 bases unmatched. CDR3 sequence (DNA): TGTGCCAGCGGAGGACAGGGGGCTTTTCCGCCGGGGAACACCATATATTTT. It yields the protein CASGGQGAFPPGNTIYF. Looking up the rest from reference TRBV2 and TRBJ1-3 gives the full variable domain: EPEVTQTPSHQVTQMGQEVILRCVPISNHLYFYWYRQILGQKVEFLVSFYNNEISEKSEIFDDQFSVERPDGSNFTLKIRSTKLEDSAMYFCASGGQGAFPPGNTIYFGEGSWLTVV.

V usage is TRBV7-2 and J usage is TRBJ2-5; 7 bases line up with TRBD2. Germline CDR1 reads SGHTA; CDR2 reads FQGNSA. The CDR3 covers 16 residues. Trimming took 0 bases from V and 2 from J; bases not matched to a gene: 6. CDR3 sequence: CASSLAQSGGQETQYF. The CDR3 DNA reads TGTGCCAGCAGCTTAGCGCAGTCCGGGGGGCAAGAGACCCAGTACTTC.

This clone was observed a single time. V and J are TRBV6-1 and TRBJ2-5; the D gene is possibly TRBD2 (7 bases). This CDR3 comprises 14 residues. CDR1 is MNHNS and CDR2 is SASEGT in the germline V gene. V was cut by 3 bases and J by 0 bases, with 8 bases left in between. CDR3 nucleotide sequence: TGTGCCAGCAGTGACGGGGGGCACCAAGAGACCCAGTACTTC. This encodes CASSDGGHQETQYF.

The V gene is TRBV5-1, the J gene TRBJ2-3; 12 bases map to TRBD1. Germline V gene lookup returns CDR1 SGHRS and CDR2 YFSETQ. After removal of 3 bases from V and 4 bases from J, the junction contained 3 bases not matched to a gene. The CDR3 has 15 residues. In DNA, the CDR3 is TGCGCCAGCAGCTGGGGACAGGGGGCCCCAGATACGCAGTATTTT. Translation gives CASSWGQGAPDTQYF.

This clone occurred once. The chain links TRBV5-3 to TRBJ2-7, with TRBD1 matching over 7 bases. TRBV5-3 is sorted into the ORF group, with uncertain function. This CDR3 contains 15 residues. V gave up 0 bases and J gave up 7 bases; unmatched junction bases: 10. CDR3: CARSLGGTAFLEQYF. The CDR3 nucleotides read TGTGCCAGAAGCTTGGGGGGGACAGCCTTCTTGGAGCAGTACTTC.

This chain connects TRBV29-1 to TRBJ1-4; 9 positions match TRBD1. V shed 7 bases, J shed 4 bases, and the junction held 4 bases outside the gene matches. This CDR3 comprises 13 residues. Germline V CDR1 and CDR2: SQVTM, ANQGSEA. The CDR3 region has the DNA TGCAGCGCTATGGGACAGGGTAATGAAAAACTGTTTTTT. Its translation is CSAMGQGNEKLFF.

The CDR3 loop reads CASSRTVAGSGELFF. CDR3 DNA sequence: TGTGCCAGCAGCCGGACGGTGGCAGGGTCCGGGGAGCTGTTTTTT. The chain joins TRBV14 to TRBJ2-2, with D possibly TRBD1 on 5 matching bases. Trimming cost V 4 bases and J 6 bases, with 15 bases left between them. CDR3 length: 15 amino acids. The germline V gene has CDR1 SGHDN and CDR2 FVKESK.

The chain's CDR3 is CAISEQTGHGYTF. CDR3 nucleotides: TGTGCCATCAGCGAACAAACAGGGCACGGCTACACCTTC. The chain is built from TRBV10-3 and TRBJ1-2, with D maybe TRBD1 (6 bases). Germline V CDR1 and CDR2: ENHRY, SYGVKD. The CDR3 runs 13 residues. Trimming removed 6 bases at V and 8 bases at J, with 16 bases between.

The chain is built from TRBV28 and TRBJ2-7; tentative D call: TRBD1 (6 bases). Germline loops: CDR1 MDHEN, CDR2 SYDVKM. Trimming left V 5 bases short and J 3 bases short, with 14 bases between. CDR3 size: 14 residues. The DNA for the CDR3 is TGTGCCAGCAGTCCGGCCTGGACAGTCTACGAGCAGTACTTC. Encoded protein: CASSPAWTVYEQYF.

This chain links TRBV14 with TRBJ1-2, with D unresolved. Looked up from germline, CDR1 is SGHDN and CDR2 is FVKESK. The ends were cut back, 1 base at V and 8 bases at J, with 14 bases in the middle. The CDR3 is 14 amino acids. CDR3 loop: CASSQGDRVRGYTF. The CDR3 nucleotides read TGTGCCAGCAGCCAAGGCGACCGGGTACGGGGCTACACCTTC.

The chain has TRBV5-6 and TRBJ2-7; D possibly corresponds to TRBD2 (6 bases). This CDR3 has 12 amino acids. With 5 bases removed from V and 4 bases from J, the gap between germline ends came to 10 bases. CDR1 is SGHDT and CDR2 is YYEEEE in the germline V gene. The CDR3 protein is CASSWAGYEQYF. CDR3 bases: TGTGCCAGCAGTTGGGCGGGGTACGAGCAGTACTTC.

V gene TRBV10-1 combines with J gene TRBJ2-1, with TRBD1 matching over 7 bases. V lost 0 bases and J lost 7; bases outside the gene matches: 9. The CDR3 spans 16 residues. The germline gives CDR1 WNHNN, CDR2 SYGVQD (reference sequence). CDR3 sequence (DNA): TGCGCCAGCAGTGAGTCCGTAGGGGGCGAGACGAATGAGCAGTTCTTC. Its protein product is CASSESVGGETNEQFF.

V is TRBV5-1 and J is TRBJ2-7; 9 bases line up with TRBD1. The CDR3 covers 14 residues. The germline CDR1 and CDR2 sequences are SGHRS and YFSETQ. The ends lost 0 bases at V and 2 bases at J; junction bases unmatched: 0. For the CDR3, the DNA is TGCGCCAGCAGCTTGGGGACAGGGGCCTACGAGCAGTACTTC. It is translated as CASSLGTGAYEQYF.

The chain has TRBV7-9 and TRBJ1-1; weak D call: TRBD1 (5 bases). V was shortened by 6 bases and J by 6 bases, with 17 bases between the two germline ends. CDR1 is SEHNR, CDR2 FQNEAQ, per germline (reference sequence). This CDR3 is built from 14 residues. The CDR3 loop is CASRLRDGGAEAFF. In DNA, the CDR3 is TGTGCCAGCAGGCTTCGGGACGGAGGGGCTGAAGCTTTCTTT.

This clone was seen once. The DNA for the CDR3 is TGTGCCACCCGGACAGGGTACACGTACGAGCAGTACTTC. It codes for CATRTGYTYEQYF. The gene calls are TRBV27 and TRBJ2-7, with TRBD1 identical over 8 bases. The CDR3 runs 13 residues. Germline CDR1 and CDR2: MNHEY and SMNVEV (reference sequence). V was pared by 10 bases and J by 4 bases, with 9 bases of the junction left unmatched.

This chain uses TRBV4-3 with TRBJ2-5; D gene unclear. The CDR3 runs to 15 residues. The germline V gene has CDR1 LGHNA and CDR2 YSLEER. The ends were cut back, 1 base at V and 9 bases at J, with 18 bases in the middle. For the CDR3, the DNA is TGCGCCAGCAGCCAAGCACTACGGATTCAGTCGGCCCAGTACTTC. Translating it yields CASSQALRIQSAQYF.

This clone was counted a single time. The chain employs TRBV14 and TRBJ2-1; 9 positions agree with TRBD2. V was clipped by 1 base and J by 3 bases; unmatched bases: 13. The CDR3 consists of 19 residues. The germline CDR1 and CDR2 sequences are SGHDN and FVKESK. The CDR3 DNA reads as TGTGCCAGCAGCCAAGTTTTTCCGGGCGGGGGGGCTTACTACAATGAGCAGTTCTTC. It is translated as CASSQVFPGGGAYYNEQFF.

The chain recombines TRBV6-5 with TRBJ2-7; D possibly corresponds to TRBD2 (7 bases). Trimming shortened V by 7 bases and J by 5 bases, and 12 bases separated the two germline ends. The germline V gene encodes CDR1 MNHEY and CDR2 SVGAGI. CDR3 length equals 12 residues. CDR3 sequence (DNA): TGTGCCAGCACGGGGGGCAGAGACGAGCAGTACTTC. Its translation: CASTGGRDEQYF.

The V call is TRBV27, the J call TRBJ1-2; the D gene is possibly TRBD1 (5 bases). V lost 0 bases to trimming and J lost 8 bases, with 13 bases between them. Germline V gene data show CDR1 as MNHEY and CDR2 as SMNVEV (reference sequence). This CDR3 is 14 amino acids long. CDR3 nucleotides: TGTGCCAGCAGTTTATCACAGGTTTCGCGCGGCTACACCTTC. Protein sequence: CASSLSQVSRGYTF.

This clone showed up just a few times. J is TRBJ2-3 and V is TRBV18, with unresolved D. The CDR3 extends over 13 amino acids. Germline CDR1 reads KGHSH; CDR2 reads LQKENI. Trimming shortened V by 6 bases and J by 4 bases, and 11 bases separated the two germline ends. Here the CDR3 DNA reads TGTGCCAGCTCTCCCTACGGGTCAGATACGCAGTATTTT. Amino acids: CASSPYGSDTQYF.

This clone was observed a handful of times. CDR3 bases: TGCGCCAGCAGCTTCGGCGGGGAGCTGTTTTTT. Its translation is CASSFGGELFF. The V call is TRBV5-1, the J call TRBJ2-2, with D uncertain. The CDR3 has 11 residues. The V gene lost 2 bases and the J gene lost 7 bases, with 3 bases spanning the gap. Germline values: CDR1 SGHRS, CDR2 YFSETQ.

J is TRBJ2-7 and V is TRBV5-1, with D possibly being TRBD1 (8 bases). Trimming removed 4 bases at V and 4 bases at J, with 15 bases between. This CDR3 contains 14 residues. Germline V CDR1 and CDR2: SGHRS, YFSETQ. CDR3 amino acids: CASSSGQGGYEQYF. DNA for the CDR3: TGCGCCAGCAGCAGCGGACAGGGAGGGTACGAGCAGTACTTC.

The rearrangement joins TRBV4-1 to TRBJ2-6; D is perhaps TRBD2 (6 bases). Germline CDR1 and CDR2: MGHRA and YSYEKL. V lost 1 base to trimming and J lost 10 bases, with 17 bases between them. This CDR3 spans 16 amino acids. The CDR3 DNA follows: TGCGCCAGCAGCCAAGGTCCCGCCGTAGGAGGGAACGTCCTGACTTTC. It specifies CASSQGPAVGGNVLTF.

The CDR3, as DNA: TGTGCCAGTACCGGGGGACAGGGGGTCTCCTACGAGCAGTACTTC. Translation: CASTGGQGVSYEQYF. The chain has TRBV19 and TRBJ2-7; the match to TRBD1 covers 11 bases. The CDR3 length is 15 residues. CDR1 LNHDA and CDR2 SQIVND come from the germline V gene (reference sequence). The J segment lost 0 bases and the V segment lost 7 bases, leaving 5 bases of the junction unmatched.

J is TRBJ1-1 and V is TRBV4-3; possibly TRBD1 for D (5 bases). This CDR3 contains 17 residues. V was clipped by 0 bases and J by 8 bases, with 22 bases between them. Germline CDR1 LGHNA, CDR2 YSLEER. CDR3 loop: CASSQDYGSGGRTEAFF. For the CDR3, the DNA is TGCGCCAGCAGCCAAGATTATGGTTCGGGGGGGAGGACCGAAGCTTTCTTT.